This is a list of T cell receptor beta chains from one sample in a study of cytomegalovirus exposure and HLA in healthy donors. Sequenced by immunoSEQ multiplex PCR; TCRdb stores in-frame clones only, minus some. The sample has some 250,000 clones; roughly 82% are singletons. Sequencing was done on a sample of PBMCs. Every receptor here comes from a woman in her forties in good health and CMV-seropositive. Both conserved end residues are part of each CDR3. D genes are given only for firm matches. For some rows the clone size is stated as once, few or many, or as a class when expanded; others skip it.

TRBJ2-2,NA,NA,TRBV6-6,CASSGFRLISNGELFF,TGTGCCAGCAGCGGATTTCGACTCATATCTAACGGGGAGCTGTTTTTT
TRBJ1-2,NA,NA,TRBV20-1,CSASAGRGYTF,TGCAGTGCTAGCGCTGGGAGAGGCTACACCTTC
TRBJ1-2,NA,NA,TRBV5-6,CASSDRPGKNYGYTF,TGTGCCAGCAGCGATCGACCAGGGAAGAACTATGGCTACACCTTC
TRBJ2-7,TRBD1,NA,TRBV4-2,CASSHERTGAVDEQYF,TGTGCCAGCAGCCATGAGAGGACAGGGGCAGTGGACGAGCAGTACTTC
TRBJ1-5,TRBD1,NA,TRBV5-5,CASSAYDRGKQPQHF,TGTGCCAGCAGCGCGTATGACAGGGGAAAACAGCCCCAGCATTTT
TRBJ2-5,NA,NA,TRBV4-2,CASSQPVVSGEGAQYF,TGTGCCAGCAGCCAACCCGTCGTTAGCGGTGAAGGGGCCCAGTACTTC
TRBJ2-1,TRBD1,NA,TRBV28,CASRLTGTGNNEQFF,TGTGCCAGCAGGCTTACCGGGACAGGGAACAATGAGCAGTTCTTC
TRBJ2-2,NA,NA,TRBV7-2,CASSLAGAATGELFF,TGTGCCAGCAGCTTAGCGGGAGCGGCCACCGGGGAGCTGTTTTTT
TRBJ2-1,TRBD2,NA,TRBV19,CASSTLAGGPHEQFF,TGTGCCAGTTCGACTTTAGCGGGAGGGCCTCATGAGCAGTTCTTC
TRBJ1-1,NA,NA,TRBV9,CASSVGAGEGVNTEAFF,TGTGCCAGCAGCGTAGGGGCAGGGGAGGGGGTGAACACTGAAGCTTTCTTT
TRBJ1-1,NA,NA,TRBV30,CAWGAGSNTEAFF,TGTGCCTGGGGGGCAGGTAGTAACACTGAAGCTTTCTTT
TRBJ2-2,TRBD1,NA,TRBV18,CASSPPRDRGLNTGELFF,TGTGCCAGCTCACCACCCAGGGACAGGGGACTAAACACCGGGGAGCTGTTTTTT
TRBJ1-1,NA,NA,TRBV4-3,CASSQDWESTEAFF,TGCGCCAGCAGCCAAGATTGGGAGTCCACTGAAGCTTTCTTT
TRBJ2-7,TRBD1,NA,TRBV2,CASSESQGAHYEQYF,TGTGCCAGCAGTGAGTCCCAGGGGGCGCACTACGAGCAATACTTC
TRBJ2-3,TRBD2,NA,TRBV10-3,CAITGIAGGGTDTQYF,TGTGCCATCACGGGTATAGCGGGAGGCGGGACAGATACGCAGTATTTT
TRBJ1-5,TRBD1,NA,TRBV29-1,CSVAGQGNNQPQHF,TGCAGCGTTGCCGGACAGGGTAATAATCAGCCCCAGCATTTT
TRBJ1-5,NA,NA,TRBV2,CASSDWLGNSNQPQHF,TGTGCCAGCAGTGACTGGCTTGGCAATAGCAATCAGCCCCAGCATTTT
TRBJ1-5,NA,once,TRBV19,CASSRYRDSNQPQHF,TGTGCCAGTAGTCGCTACCGGGATAGCAATCAGCCCCAGCATTTT
TRBJ1-2,NA,NA,TRBV6-1,CASSETTGEPYGYTF,TGTGCCAGCAGTGAAACGACAGGTGAGCCCTATGGCTACACCTTC
TRBJ2-3,TRBD2,NA,TRBV4-1,CASSQESSGSTDTQYF,TGCGCCAGCAGCCAAGAAAGTAGCGGGAGCACAGATACGCAGTATTTT
TRBJ1-1,TRBD1,NA,TRBV7-2,CASSLQGGFTEAFF,TGTGCCAGCAGCCTACAGGGGGGTTTCACTGAAGCTTTCTTT
TRBJ1-2,TRBD1,NA,TRBV27,CASSSSGTGAGGYTF,TGTGCCAGCAGTTCGTCCGGGACAGGGGCGGGGGGCTACACCTTC
TRBJ1-5,NA,NA,TRBV6-6,CASSYGTEYSNQPQHF,TGTGCCAGCAGTTACGGAACGGAGTATAGCAATCAGCCCCAGCATTTT
TRBJ2-1,TRBD2,NA,TRBV10-3,CASDSGGAGVNEQFF,TGTGCCTCGGACTCGGGGGGAGCGGGAGTGAATGAGCAGTTCTTC
TRBJ2-1,TRBD1,NA,TRBV2,CASWGGTGAYNEQFF,TGTGCCAGCTGGGGTGGGACAGGGGCCTACAATGAGCAGTTCTTC
TRBJ2-1,TRBD2,NA,TRBV25-1,CASSETGTSGKYNEQFF,TGTGCCAGCAGTGAGACCGGGACTAGCGGGAAATACAATGAGCAGTTCTTC
TRBJ2-7,NA,NA,TRBV5-1,CASRQSSPYEQYF,TGCGCCAGCAGGCAGAGTAGCCCATACGAGCAGTACTTC
TRBJ1-1,NA,NA,TRBV11-3,CASSVHMNTEAFF,TGTGCCAGCAGCGTACATATGAACACTGAAGCTTTCTTT
TRBJ1-5,NA,NA,TRBV19,CASSPQVVNQPQHF,TGTGCCAGTAGTCCGCAGGTGGTCAATCAGCCCCAGCATTTT
TRBJ1-2,TRBD1,NA,TRBV4-3,CASSQGWGQNYGYTF,TGCGCCAGCAGCCAAGGGTGGGGACAGAACTATGGCTACACCTTC
TRBJ2-5,NA,NA,TRBV14,CASSPTGTQYF,TGTGCCAGCAGCCCCACGGGGACCCAGTACTTC
TRBJ2-7,NA,NA,TRBV29-1,CSAQQTSYEQYF,TGCAGCGCCCAACAGACCTCCTACGAGCAGTACTTC
TRBJ2-3,TRBD2,NA,TRBV7-2,CASSSRSGGTDTQYF,TGTGCCAGCAGCTCCCGTAGCGGGGGCACAGATACGCAGTATTTT
TRBJ1-1,NA,NA,TRBV20-1,CSAPGNTEAFF,TGCAGTGCGCCCGGGAACACTGAAGCTTTCTTT
TRBJ2-3,NA,few,TRBV7-9,CASAGTFSTDTQYF,TGTGCCAGCGCCGGGACTTTTAGCACAGATACGCAGTATTTT
TRBJ1-1,NA,NA,TRBV28,CASSLYRLTEAFF,TGTGCCAGCAGTTTATACAGGCTTACTGAAGCTTTCTTT
TRBJ2-1,TRBD2,once,TRBV7-7,CASSSVGGVYNEQFF,TGTGCCAGCAGCTCGGTCGGGGGGGTCTACAATGAGCAGTTCTTC
TRBJ1-1,NA,NA,TRBV6-5,CASGEGGNTEAFF,TGTGCCAGCGGGGAGGGGGGAAACACTGAAGCTTTCTTT
TRBJ1-3,NA,few,TRBV6-1,CASSEDSYQGNTIYF,TGTGCCAGCAGTGAAGACAGCTACCAAGGCAACACCATATATTTT
TRBJ2-3,TRBD2,NA,TRBV12-5,CASGSGLAGGTSSTDTQYF,TGTGCTAGTGGATCGGGACTAGCGGGGGGCACCTCTAGCACAGATACGCAGTATTTT
TRBJ1-1,TRBD1,NA,TRBV7-3,CASSAGQHTEAFF,TGTGCCAGCAGCGCGGGACAGCACACTGAAGCTTTCTTT
TRBJ2-1,TRBD2,NA,TRBV9,CASSPRGGGSGGYYNEQFF,TGTGCCAGCAGCCCGAGAGGGGGCGGTAGCGGGGGGTACTACAATGAGCAGTTCTTC
TRBJ2-3,TRBD2,NA,TRBV7-3,CASSLRGAGGGEDTQYF,TGTGCCAGCAGCCTAAGGGGAGCGGGGGGCGGGGAGGATACGCAGTATTTT
TRBJ1-2,NA,NA,TRBV7-2,CASSRAGAGHGYTF,TGTGCCAGCAGCCGTGCGGGGGCCGGACATGGCTACACCTTC
TRBJ1-2,NA,NA,TRBV15,CATSRDSTTGPRYGYTF,TGTGCCACCAGCAGAGATTCCACTACAGGGCCCCGCTATGGCTACACCTTC
TRBJ1-2,TRBD1,NA,TRBV10-3,CASRQGMDGYTF,TGTGCCAGCCGACAGGGAATGGATGGCTACACCTTC
TRBJ2-1,NA,NA,TRBV30,CAWSAGTRIHNEQFF,TGTGCCTGGAGCGCCGGGACACGTATCCACAATGAGCAGTTCTTC
TRBJ2-5,TRBD1,NA,TRBV18,CASSPFLTDRGSQETQYF,TGTGCCAGCTCACCATTTTTAACGGACAGGGGAAGCCAAGAGACCCAGTACTTC
TRBJ1-1,NA,NA,TRBV7-6,CASSPLTGNTEAFF,TGTGCCAGCAGCCCTCTTACAGGGAACACTGAAGCTTTCTTT
TRBJ2-1,TRBD2,NA,TRBV19,CASSMGLAGSNEQFF,TGTGCCAGTAGTATGGGGCTAGCGGGTAGCAATGAGCAGTTCTTC
TRBJ2-3,NA,NA,TRBV25-1,CASSERGVDTQYF,TGTGCCAGCAGTGAAAGGGGTGTAGATACGCAGTATTTT
TRBJ2-5,NA,once,TRBV12-5,CASALTLETQYF,TGTGCTAGTGCCCTCACTTTAGAGACCCAGTACTTC
TRBJ1-4,NA,NA,TRBV5-4,CASSFASTNEKLFF,TGTGCCAGCAGCTTCGCGTCAACTAATGAAAAACTGTTTTTT